The 8 T cell receptor beta chains listed next were all sequenced from one sample in a study of cytomegalovirus exposure and HLA in healthy donors. The PCR ran on 60 Vbeta and 13 Jbeta primers. Data came from immunoSEQ multiplex PCR; TCRdb stores just in-frame clones and leaves some out. Of some 110,000 clones listed, roughly 80% are singletons. The specimen sequenced was PBMCs. The receptors come from a man aged 25-45 years in good health and CMV-seropositive.

This clone occurred once. The V call is TRBV2, the J call TRBJ1-1, with D perhaps TRBD1 (5 bases). Germline loops: CDR1 SNHLY, CDR2 FYNNEI. The CDR3 sequence is 12 residues long. The V end was cut by 5 bases, the J end by 7 bases, with 11 bases between. CDR3 in amino acids: CASSNRYIEAFF. DNA for the CDR3: TGTGCCAGCAGTAACAGGTACATTGAAGCTTTCTTT.

The chain links TRBV19 to TRBJ2-1, with 11 bases matching TRBD2. CDR1 and CDR2 from the germline V gene are LNHDA and SQIVND (reference sequence). The V segment lost 5 bases and the J segment 0 bases; nucleotides outside the gene matches: 12. CDR3 length equals 19 residues. CDR3 in DNA: TGTGCCAGTAGTCCCCGGGGGCTAGCGGGAGGCAGCTCCTACAATGAGCAGTTCTTC. Translation: CASSPRGLAGGSSYNEQFF.

The chain combines TRBV27 with TRBJ2-1, with 7 bases matching TRBD1. The V gene's germline CDR1 is MNHEY and CDR2 SMNVEV (reference sequence). The CDR3 totals 13 residues. With V trimmed by 4 bases and J by 7 bases, 4 bases remained unmatched. The CDR3 protein is CASSWTGNNEQFF. The CDR3 DNA is TGTGCCAGCAGTTGGACAGGAAATAATGAGCAGTTCTTC.

The genes are TRBV25-1 and TRBJ1-2; a weak D match, TRBD1 (5 bases). The CDR3 totals 12 residues. The V and J ends lost 6 bases and 9 bases respectively, with 14 bases between them. Germline V gives CDR1 MGHDK, CDR2 SYGVNS. CDR3 residues: CASRVSGGSYTF. The CDR3 DNA is TGTGCCAGCAGGGTCTCGGGGGGTAGCTACACCTTC.

The CDR3 sequence: CASSGQMGPPTGELFF. The CDR3 DNA sequence: TGTGCCAGCAGTGGACAGATGGGTCCTCCGACCGGGGAGCTGTTTTTT. The rearrangement links TRBV6-1 to TRBJ2-2, with a possible D match to TRBD1 (5 bases). The germline V gene has CDR1 MNHNS and CDR2 SASEGT. V was clipped by 4 bases and J by 5 bases, with 17 bases between them. The CDR3 consists of 16 residues.

The chain carries TRBV11-1 and TRBJ1-4, with D unresolved. CDR1 SGHAT and CDR2 FQDESV come from the germline V gene (reference sequence). This CDR3 has 16 amino acids. Trimming took 6 bases from V and 1 from J, leaving 15 bases between them. CDR3 protein: CASRPGTYKTNEKLFF. In nucleotides, the CDR3 is TGTGCCAGCAGGCCAGGCACTTACAAAACTAATGAAAAACTGTTTTTT.

The chain combines TRBV28 with TRBJ1-2, with TRBD1 matching over 8 bases. J gave up 3 bases and V 4 bases, and 4 bases lay outside the gene matches. CDR3 size: 14 residues. The V gene's germline CDR1 is MDHEN and CDR2 SYDVKM. The CDR3: CASSSRQGHYGYTF. CDR3 in DNA: TGTGCCAGCAGTTCCCGACAGGGGCACTATGGCTACACCTTC.

CDR3 in DNA: TGTGCCAGCAGTCTGACTAGCGGGGGGGCCGGATCCTACAATGAGCAGTTCTTC. Residues: CASSLTSGGAGSYNEQFF. The chain is built from TRBV2 and TRBJ2-1, with 14 bases that match TRBD2. CDR3 size: 18 residues. V was clipped by 5 bases and J by 1 base; unmatched bases: 7. Per the germline V gene, CDR1 is SNHLY and CDR2 is FYNNEI.